The source of this TCR beta chain is a study of OX40 agonist ivuxolimab in advanced cancers. Study-wide context: Having had anti-PD-1, anti-PD-L1 or anti-CTLA-4 therapy before was allowed, and about 40% had some. Three patients got partial responses; one had hepatocellular carcinoma and two had cutaneous melanoma.

Trimming took 1 base from V and 4 from J, leaving 11 bases between them. Germline V gene data show CDR1 as SGHVS and CDR2 as FQNEAQ. The CDR3 covers 14 residues. This clone was detected only once. Method: immunoSEQ multiplex PCR; TCRdb's copy keeps in-frame clones and lacks some. The profile shows 77,000 or so clones, over 80% of them singletons. The sample was CD4+ or CD8+ T cells sorted from blood, taken in a trial of the OX40 agonist ivuxolimab. The chain recombines TRBV7-8 with TRBJ2-7; the D is unclear. The source of this sequence is an adult with an advanced solid tumor such as melanoma, head and neck, liver or kidney cancer. CDR3 nucleotides: TGTGCCAGCAGCTTAGAGGTCGGGCGATACGAGCAGTACTTC. Residues: CASSLEVGRYEQYF.